The 18 T cell receptor beta chains reported below all come from one sample, sequenced in a study of vaccination effects on CD4 cells after COVID-19. Antigens for these TCRs are unknown. Clones were sequenced by immunoSEQ multiplex PCR, and TCRdb holds only the in-frame ones, with some missing. The profile shows 20,000 or so clones, roughly four fifths of them singletons. Antigen-specific CD4+ T cells were first expanded with viral peptide pools by the ViraFEST assay and only then sequenced. Culture proceeded for approximately nine days, and CD4+ T cells were then isolated. It was two doses of either the BNT162b2 or mRNA-1273 vaccine that participants received. The sequences come from CD4+ T cells from PBMCs cultured with HCoV-229E spike peptides, collected after COVID-19 vaccination. The receptors originated from a human donor who received a COVID-19 vaccine.

V is TRBV24-1 and J is TRBJ1-4; 8 bases are shared with TRBD1. With 4 bases clipped from V and 5 bases from J, the junction kept 5 bases outside the gene matches. This CDR3 region has 15 residues. Germline assignment: CDR1 KGHDR and CDR2 SFDVKD. The CDR3 region has the DNA TGTGCCACCAGTGACTCCGGACAGGGCAATGAAAAACTGTTTTTT. Protein product: CATSDSGQGNEKLFF.

The chain couples TRBV5-1 to TRBJ2-5; no reliable D call. Per the germline V gene, CDR1 is SGHRS and CDR2 is YFSETQ. This CDR3 spans 14 amino acids. Trimming left V 0 bases short and J 1 base short, with 7 bases between. CDR3 region: CASSLALGQETQYF. In DNA form, the CDR3 reads TGCGCCAGCAGCTTGGCCCTGGGCCAAGAGACCCAGTACTTC.

The V and J genes are TRBV19 and TRBJ1-3; D is uncertain. V shed 5 bases and J shed 0 bases, with 11 bases lying between them. Germline V gives CDR1 LNHDA, CDR2 SQIVND (reference sequence). CDR3 length: 15 residues. The CDR3 region is CASSPRGRSGNTIYF. The CDR3 DNA sequence: TGTGCCAGTAGTCCCCGCGGGCGCTCTGGAAACACCATATATTTT. Full variable domain (missing parts from reference TRBV19 and TRBJ1-3): DGGITQSPKYLFRKEGQNVTLSCEQNLNHDAMYWYRQDPGQGLRLIYYSQIVNDFQKGDIAEGYSVSREKKESFPLTVTSAQKNPTAFYLCASSPRGRSGNTIYFGEGSWLTVV.

CDR3 DNA: TGCAGTGCTAGTAGACTAGCGGGAGTGGGTGGCGGGGAGCTGTTTTTT. Translating it yields CSASRLAGVGGGELFF. The chain uses TRBV20-1 and TRBJ2-2; 12 bases align to TRBD2. With V trimmed by 3 bases and J by 7 bases, 9 bases remained unmatched. The CDR3 runs 16 residues. Germline V CDR1 and CDR2: DFQATT, SNEGSKA (reference sequence).

This clone is labeled as medium-sized (0.01 to 0.1%). DNA for the CDR3: TGTGCCAGCAGCCAAGGACTAGTCCTTATCTACGAGCAGTACTTC. Translated, it gives CASSQGLVLIYEQYF. V is TRBV3-1 (or the pseudogene TRBV3-2) and J is TRBJ2-7, with D perhaps matching TRBD2 (6 bases). Trimming stripped 1 base from V and 3 bases from J, with 13 bases between. The CDR3 length is 15 residues. Germline V gene lookup returns CDR1 LGHDT and CDR2 YNNKEL (reference sequence).

The chain carries TRBV7-9 and TRBJ2-7; D call uncertain. Trimming pared 5 bases from V and 4 bases from J, leaving 9 bases between. Germline-derived CDR1 and CDR2 are SEHNR and FQNEAQ (reference sequence). The CDR3 runs 12 residues. This CDR3 reads CASSHTHYEQYF. CDR3 DNA: TGTGCCAGCAGCCACACTCATTACGAGCAGTACTTC. Complete variable domain (other parts from reference TRBV7-9 and TRBJ2-7): DTGVSQNPRHKITKRGQNVTFRCDPISEHNRLYWYRQTLGQGPEFLTYFQNEAQLEKSRLLSDRFSAERPKGSFSTLEIQRTEQGDSAMYLCASSHTHYEQYFGPGTRLTVT.

This chain connects TRBV6-5 to TRBJ1-3; D unresolved. Germline loops: CDR1 MNHEY, CDR2 SVGAGI. CDR3 size: 14 residues. V was shortened by 10 bases and J by 0 bases, with 13 bases between the two germline ends. In nucleotides, the CDR3 is TGTGCCACCCAAGACTCCTACTCTGGAAACACCATATATTTT. Translated, it gives CATQDSYSGNTIYF.

The chain carries TRBV6-4 and TRBJ1-5; D remains ambiguous. V shed 4 bases and J shed 6 bases, with 10 bases lying between them. Per germline, CDR1 MRHNA and CDR2 SNTAGT. There are 13 residues in the CDR3. CDR3 sequence (DNA): TGTGCCAGCAGTGGAGAGGAGGGTCAGCCCCAGCATTTT. Encoded protein: CASSGEEGQPQHF.

The chain links TRBV5-6 to TRBJ1-2; D is unresolved. CDR3 length: 13 amino acids. The germline V gene has CDR1 SGHDT and CDR2 YYEEEE. Trimming stripped 5 bases from V and 3 bases from J, with 11 bases between. The CDR3 sequence is CASRVGFDYGYTF. The CDR3 nucleotides read TGTGCCAGCAGGGTAGGGTTCGACTATGGCTACACCTTC. The entire variable domain, with the rest obtained from reference TRBV5-6 and TRBJ1-2, is as follows: DAGVTQSPTHLIKTRGQQVTLRCSPKSGHDTVSWYQQALGQGPQFIFQYYEEEERQRGNFPDRFSGHQFPNYSSELNVNALLLGDSALYLCASRVGFDYGYTFGSGTRLTVV.

The chain couples TRBV2 to TRBJ1-2; TRBD1 is a possible D gene (6 bases). This CDR3 contains 14 residues. V was clipped by 5 bases and J by 4 bases, with 14 bases between them. CDR1 is SNHLY, CDR2 FYNNEI, per germline. CDR3 in amino acids: CASSRNGQTYGYTF. In nucleotides, the CDR3 is TGTGCCAGCAGTAGAAATGGACAGACCTATGGCTACACCTTC.

This chain links TRBV18 with TRBJ1-3, with D perhaps TRBD1 (5 bases). V shed 3 bases and J shed 15 bases, with 15 bases lying between them. CDR3 length: 12 residues. Germline CDR1 reads KGHSH; CDR2 reads LQKENI. For the CDR3, the DNA is TGTGCCAGCTCACCGGCTGGGGGTCTAAAATATTTT. It yields the protein CASSPAGGLKYF. The full variable domain, with the rest looked up from reference TRBV18 and TRBJ1-3, is NAGVMQNPRHLVRRRGQEARLRCSPMKGHSHVYWYRQLPEEGLKFMVYLQKENIIDESGMPKERFSAEFPKEGPSILRIQQVVRGDSAAYFCASSPAGGLKYFGEGSWLTVV.

V gene TRBV24-1 combines with J gene TRBJ2-5; D perhaps matches TRBD1 (5 bases). V was trimmed by 7 bases and J by 7 bases, leaving 12 bases between them. CDR1 is KGHDR, CDR2 SFDVKD, per germline. The CDR3 contains 12 residues. The CDR3 DNA follows: TGTGCCACCAGCTCCAGGGTGGGGACCCAGTACTTC. Translated: CATSSRVGTQYF.

The chain recombines TRBV5-1 with TRBJ1-3, with TRBD1 matching over 8 bases. V dropped 4 bases and J dropped 4; count of bases not matched to a gene: 4. Germline lookup yields CDR1 SGHRS and CDR2 YFSETQ. There are 14 residues in the CDR3. CDR3 amino acids: CASSGGQGGNTIYF. Here the CDR3 DNA reads TGCGCCAGCAGCGGAGGACAGGGAGGAAACACCATATATTTT. Filled out from reference TRBV5-1 and TRBJ1-3, the complete variable domain reads KAGVTQTPRYLIKTRGQQVTLSCSPISGHRSVSWYQQTPGQGLQFLFEYFSETQRNKGNFPGRFSGRQFSNSRSEMNVSTLELGDSALYLCASSGGQGGNTIYFGEGSWLTVV.

The chain has TRBV12-3 or TRBV12-4 and TRBJ2-2; D perhaps matches TRBD1 (5 bases). V was cut by 8 bases and J by 1 base, with 8 bases left in between. The CDR3 covers 13 residues. Here the CDR3 reads CASGALNTGELFF. The CDR3 DNA sequence: TGTGCCAGCGGGGCCCTGAACACCGGGGAGCTGTTTTTT.

This chain uses TRBV14 with TRBJ2-7; 11 nucleotides align to TRBD1. This CDR3 has 17 amino acids. The J segment lost 0 bases and the V segment lost 4 bases, leaving 8 bases of the junction unmatched. CDR1 and CDR2 (germline): SGHDN, FVKESK. This CDR3 reads CASSLIRGTGGSYEQYF. The DNA for the CDR3 is TGTGCCAGCAGCCTTATACGGGGGACAGGGGGCTCCTACGAGCAGTACTTC.

The rearrangement joins TRBV27 to TRBJ1-2, with a tentative D call TRBD1 (6 bases). CDR1 is MNHEY, CDR2 SMNVEV, per germline (reference sequence). V was trimmed by 7 bases and J by 5 bases, leaving 14 bases between them. This CDR3 has 13 residues. The CDR3 loop is CASKGEQGYGYTF. The CDR3, as DNA: TGTGCCAGCAAAGGTGAACAGGGTTATGGCTACACCTTC.

The chain carries TRBV9 and TRBJ2-1; 12 bases map to TRBD2. V shed 2 bases, J shed 2 bases, and the junction held 2 bases outside the gene matches. This CDR3 contains 16 residues. Per germline, CDR1 SGDLS and CDR2 YYNGEE. As DNA, the CDR3 is TGTGCCAGCAGCGTCGGACTAGCGGGGACCTACAATGAGCAGTTCTTC. Translating gives CASSVGLAGTYNEQFF.

The chain employs TRBV5-6 and TRBJ2-1, with D possibly TRBD1 on 5 matching bases. V gave up 1 base and J gave up 7 bases, with 12 bases separating them. Germline CDR1 SGHDT, CDR2 YYEEEE. This CDR3 comprises 14 residues. CDR3 nucleotide sequence: TGTGCCAGCAGCTTGTTTCCAGGGTCAAATGAGCAGTTCTTC. This translates into CASSLFPGSNEQFF.